Listed below are T cell receptor beta chains from one sample, sequenced in a study of T cell changes during pregnancy in multiple sclerosis. The assay was immunoSEQ multiplex PCR, and TCRdb's table has in-frame clones only and misses some. The sample shows under 95,000 clones, about 94% of them seen only once. Sequenced material: peripheral blood, taken in the second trimester of pregnancy. Source of these receptors: a female donor in good health, enrolled as a control in a pregnancy study. The CDR3 runs from the conserved cysteine through the conserved F or W. A D gene is named only where the DNA matches it firmly.

v_call,d_call,j_call,cdr3_aa
TRBV4-1,TRBD1,TRBJ1-6,CASSYWDRGGSPLHF
TRBV5-6,NA,TRBJ2-5,CASGHWQRPSQETQYF
TRBV27,NA,TRBJ1-3,CASRANGAGNTIYF
TRBV19,TRBD2,TRBJ2-7,CASSQTLLAGSYEQYF
TRBV6-6,TRBD1,TRBJ2-5,CASRPTGGRETQYF
TRBV28,TRBD1,TRBJ2-2,CASSWGQPGELFF
TRBV1,NA,TRBJ2-1,CTSSQEGGLGGLYYNEQFF
TRBV2,NA,TRBJ1-1,CASSDGGAFF
TRBV2,TRBD1,TRBJ2-7,CASTGQGVGTEQYF
TRBV7-9,NA,TRBJ1-5,CASSLAGDQPQHF
TRBV4-1,TRBD1,TRBJ2-7,CASSRERTGYEQYF
TRBV21-1,NA,TRBJ1-5,CASSTRIGQGGNQPQHF
TRBV7-2,TRBD2,TRBJ2-3,CASARAGVEDTQYF
TRBV29-1,NA,TRBJ1-1,CSVARGSEAFF
TRBV18,NA,TRBJ2-5,CASSLLLLGPGETQYF
TRBV15,NA,TRBJ1-4,CATSSSRGNEKLFF
TRBV25-1,NA,TRBJ2-5,CASSEYGGRETQYF
TRBV6-5,NA,TRBJ1-5,CASSWTRNQPQHF
TRBV7-8,NA,TRBJ2-3,CASSLISSTDTQYF
TRBV19,NA,TRBJ2-7,CASTNHYEQYF
TRBV7-9,NA,TRBJ2-3,CASRRRADTSTDTQYF
TRBV6-5,NA,TRBJ2-2,CASSYQGTNTGELFF
TRBV27,TRBD2,TRBJ2-1,CASSLGLEPYNEQFF
TRBV5-6,NA,TRBJ2-7,CASSITSSEQYF
TRBV2,NA,TRBJ2-6,CASSEVGVSGANVLTF